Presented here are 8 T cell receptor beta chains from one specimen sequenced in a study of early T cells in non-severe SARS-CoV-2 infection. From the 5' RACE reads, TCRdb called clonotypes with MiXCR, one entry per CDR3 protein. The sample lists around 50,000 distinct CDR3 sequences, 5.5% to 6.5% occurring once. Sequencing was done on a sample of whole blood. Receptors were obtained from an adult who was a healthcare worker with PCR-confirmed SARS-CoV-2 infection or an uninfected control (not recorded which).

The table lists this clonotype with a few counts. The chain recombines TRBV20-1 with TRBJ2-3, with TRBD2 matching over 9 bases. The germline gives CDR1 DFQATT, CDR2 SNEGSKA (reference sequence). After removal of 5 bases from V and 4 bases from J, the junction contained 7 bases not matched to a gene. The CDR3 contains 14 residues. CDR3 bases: TGCAGTGCTGGAATAGCGGGGGTGGCAGATACGCAGTATTTT. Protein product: CSAGIAGVADTQYF.

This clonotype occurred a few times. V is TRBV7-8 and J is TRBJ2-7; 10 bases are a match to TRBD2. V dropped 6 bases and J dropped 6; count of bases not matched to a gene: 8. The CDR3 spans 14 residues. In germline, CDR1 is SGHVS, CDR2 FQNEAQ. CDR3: CASSHPGLASEQYF. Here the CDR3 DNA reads TGTGCCAGCAGTCATCCGGGACTAGCGTCCGAGCAGTACTTC.

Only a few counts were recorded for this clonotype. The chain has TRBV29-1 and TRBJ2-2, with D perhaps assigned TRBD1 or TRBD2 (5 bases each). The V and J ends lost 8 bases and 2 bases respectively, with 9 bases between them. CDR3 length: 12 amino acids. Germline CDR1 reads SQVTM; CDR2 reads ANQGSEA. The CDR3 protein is CSTWDNTGELFF. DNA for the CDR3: TGCAGCACCTGGGACAACACCGGGGAGCTGTTTTTT.

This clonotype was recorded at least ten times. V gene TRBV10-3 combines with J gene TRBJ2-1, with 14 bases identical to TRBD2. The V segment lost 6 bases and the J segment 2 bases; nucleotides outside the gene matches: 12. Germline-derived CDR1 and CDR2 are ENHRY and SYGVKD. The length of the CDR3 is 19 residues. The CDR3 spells CAIRGTSGGKSQTYNEQFF. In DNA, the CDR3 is TGTGCCATCAGGGGGACTAGCGGGGGCAAATCTCAAACCTACAATGAGCAGTTCTTC.

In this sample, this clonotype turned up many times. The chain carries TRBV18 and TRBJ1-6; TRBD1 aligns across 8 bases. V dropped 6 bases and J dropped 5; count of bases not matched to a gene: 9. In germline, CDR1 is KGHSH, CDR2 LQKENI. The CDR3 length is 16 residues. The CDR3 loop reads CASSPDRVGNNSPLHF. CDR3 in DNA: TGTGCCAGCTCGCCGGACAGGGTAGGAAATAATTCACCCCTCCACTTT. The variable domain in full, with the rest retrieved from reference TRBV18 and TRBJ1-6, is NAGVMQNPRHLVRRRGQEARLRCSPMKGHSHVYWYRQLPEEGLKFMVYLQKENIIDESGMPKERFSAEFPKEGPSILRIQQVVRGDSAAYFCASSPDRVGNNSPLHFGNGTRLTVT.

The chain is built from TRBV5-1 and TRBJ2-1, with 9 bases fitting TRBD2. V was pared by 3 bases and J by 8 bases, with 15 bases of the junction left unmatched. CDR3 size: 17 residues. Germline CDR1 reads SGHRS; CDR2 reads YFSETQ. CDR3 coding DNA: TGCGCCAGCAGCTCCCAGCCGGGACTAGCTTCACCGGATGAGCAGTTCTTC. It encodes CASSSQPGLASPDEQFF.

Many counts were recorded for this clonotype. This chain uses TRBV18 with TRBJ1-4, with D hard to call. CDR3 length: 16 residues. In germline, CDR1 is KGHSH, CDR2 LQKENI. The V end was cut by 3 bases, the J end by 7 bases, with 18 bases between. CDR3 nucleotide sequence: TGTGCCAGCTCACCCTCGCAAACCGGACGAGGTGAAAAACTGTTTTTT. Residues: CASSPSQTGRGEKLFF. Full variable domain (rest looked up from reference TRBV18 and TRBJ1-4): NAGVMQNPRHLVRRRGQEARLRCSPMKGHSHVYWYRQLPEEGLKFMVYLQKENIIDESGMPKERFSAEFPKEGPSILRIQQVVRGDSAAYFCASSPSQTGRGEKLFFGSGTQLSVL.

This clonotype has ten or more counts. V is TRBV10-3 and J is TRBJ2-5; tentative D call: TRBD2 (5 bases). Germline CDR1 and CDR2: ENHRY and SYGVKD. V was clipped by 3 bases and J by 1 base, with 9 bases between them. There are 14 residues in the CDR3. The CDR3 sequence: CAISESGVQETQYF. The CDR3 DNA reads TGTGCCATCAGTGAATCCGGGGTCCAAGAGACCCAGTACTTC.